This entry lists 8 T cell receptor beta chains sequenced from one sample in a study of cytomegalovirus exposure and HLA in healthy donors. PCR employed 60 Vbeta and 13 Jbeta primers. Produced via immunoSEQ multiplex PCR; TCRdb's table is partial and in-frame only. The repertoire holds some 170,000 clones, with about 79% as singletons. Sequenced sample: PBMCs. The receptors originated from a man aged 35-49 years in good health and CMV-seropositive.

The V call is TRBV5-1, the J call TRBJ2-5, with 9 nucleotides matching TRBD1. V gave up 0 bases and J gave up 5 bases; unmatched junction bases: 5. The germline V gene has CDR1 SGHRS and CDR2 YFSETQ. CDR3 length: 15 residues. CDR3 sequence (DNA): TGCGCCAGCAGCTTGGGACAGGGGGTGATTGAGACCCAGTACTTC. This encodes CASSLGQGVIETQYF.

This chain joins TRBV28 and TRBJ2-5; D gene uncertain. Trimming pared 6 bases from V and 4 bases from J, leaving 9 bases between. Germline CDR1 MDHEN, CDR2 SYDVKM. CDR3 size: 12 residues. CDR3 loop: CASSPVGETQYF. Here the CDR3 DNA reads TGTGCCAGCAGCCCCGTCGGAGAGACCCAGTACTTC.

The V gene is TRBV7-9, the J gene TRBJ1-5; the match to TRBD1 covers 9 bases. The J segment lost 7 bases and the V segment lost 0 bases, leaving 7 bases of the junction unmatched. The V gene's germline CDR1 is SEHNR and CDR2 FQNEAQ (reference sequence). The CDR3 covers 16 residues. The CDR3 reads CASSLADRGIGQPQHF. The CDR3 DNA sequence: TGTGCCAGCAGCTTAGCGGACAGGGGAATAGGGCAGCCCCAGCATTTT.

V is TRBV10-1 and J is TRBJ2-1, with 8 positions matching TRBD1. Germline V gene lookup returns CDR1 WNHNN and CDR2 SYGVQD (reference sequence). The J segment lost 4 bases and the V segment lost 6 bases, leaving 5 bases of the junction unmatched. The length of the CDR3 is 14 residues. CDR3 loop: CASRWTGSYNEQFF. The CDR3 coding sequence is TGCGCCAGCAGGTGGACAGGGTCATACAATGAGCAGTTCTTC.

The rearrangement joins TRBV6-6 to TRBJ2-5; the match to TRBD2 covers 8 bases. CDR3 length: 14 residues. Germline loops: CDR1 MNHNY, CDR2 SVGAGI (reference sequence). Trimming at V came to 10 bases and at J to 2 bases, leaving 9 bases not matched to a gene. The CDR3 protein is CATQTGTRQETQYF. For the CDR3, the DNA is TGTGCCACGCAAACCGGGACTAGGCAAGAGACCCAGTACTTC.

The genes are TRBV19 and TRBJ1-4; 7 bases line up with TRBD1. This CDR3 spans 14 amino acids. V lost 7 bases, J lost 5 bases, and 7 bases stayed unmatched. Germline CDR1 LNHDA, CDR2 SQIVND (reference sequence). The CDR3 DNA reads as TGTGCCAGTACCGACAGGGCGGGGAATGAAAAACTGTTTTTT. Translating it yields CASTDRAGNEKLFF.

This clone was counted once. The genes are TRBV19 and TRBJ2-1; 14 nucleotides line up with TRBD2. The ends lost 9 bases at V and 6 bases at J; junction bases unmatched: 10. This CDR3 has 16 amino acids. Germline assignment: CDR1 LNHDA and CDR2 SQIVND (reference sequence). The CDR3 DNA reads as TGTGCCAGCCACAAGGGGGGACTAGCGGGAGCCAATGAGCAGTTCTTC. Its translation is CASHKGGLAGANEQFF.

This clone was found a few times. The chain recombines TRBV5-1 with TRBJ1-3; 10 bases are shared with TRBD1. The CDR3 loop spans 15 amino acids. V shed 4 bases and J 6 bases; nucleotides not matched to a gene: 7. Per the germline V gene, CDR1 is SGHRS and CDR2 is YFSETQ. CDR3 in amino acids: CASSRTGGGENTIYF. DNA of the CDR3: TGCGCCAGCAGCAGGACAGGGGGTGGTGAAAACACCATATATTTT.